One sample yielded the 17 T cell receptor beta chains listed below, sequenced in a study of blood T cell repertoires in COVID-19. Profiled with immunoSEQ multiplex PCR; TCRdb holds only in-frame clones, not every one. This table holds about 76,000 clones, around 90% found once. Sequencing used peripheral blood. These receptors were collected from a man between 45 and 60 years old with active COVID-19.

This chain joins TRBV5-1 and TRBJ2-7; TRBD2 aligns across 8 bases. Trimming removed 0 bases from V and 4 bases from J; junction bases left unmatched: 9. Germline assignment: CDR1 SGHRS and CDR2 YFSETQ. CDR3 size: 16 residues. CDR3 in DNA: TGCGCCAGCAGCTTGGGTAGCGGGGCCGTCATATACGAGCAGTACTTC. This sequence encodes CASSLGSGAVIYEQYF.

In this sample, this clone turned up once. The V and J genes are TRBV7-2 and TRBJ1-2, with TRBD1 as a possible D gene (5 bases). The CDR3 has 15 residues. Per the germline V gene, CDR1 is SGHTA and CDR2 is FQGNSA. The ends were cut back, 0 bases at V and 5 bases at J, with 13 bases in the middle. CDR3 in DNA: TGTGCCAGCAGCTTAGCCCATTCGGGGGGTTATGGCTACACCTTC. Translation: CASSLAHSGGYGYTF.

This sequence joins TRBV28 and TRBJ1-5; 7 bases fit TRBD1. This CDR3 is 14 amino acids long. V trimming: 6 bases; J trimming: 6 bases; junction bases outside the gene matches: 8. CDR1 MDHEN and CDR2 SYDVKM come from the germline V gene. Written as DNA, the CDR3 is TGTGCCAGCAGGCCAGGGGGGAATGTTCAGCCCCAGCATTTT. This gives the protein CASRPGGNVQPQHF.

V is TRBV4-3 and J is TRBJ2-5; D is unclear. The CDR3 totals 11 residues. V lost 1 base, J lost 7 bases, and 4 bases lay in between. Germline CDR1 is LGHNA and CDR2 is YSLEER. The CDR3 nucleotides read TGCGCCAGCAGCCAAGCCGGGACCCAGTACTTC. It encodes CASSQAGTQYF.

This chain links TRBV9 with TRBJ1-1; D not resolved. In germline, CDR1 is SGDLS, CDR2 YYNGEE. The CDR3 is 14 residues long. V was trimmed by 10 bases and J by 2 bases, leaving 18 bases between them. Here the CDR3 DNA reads TGTGCCCCTATCTTCGCGGGGATTAACACTGAAGCTTTCTTT. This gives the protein CAPIFAGINTEAFF.

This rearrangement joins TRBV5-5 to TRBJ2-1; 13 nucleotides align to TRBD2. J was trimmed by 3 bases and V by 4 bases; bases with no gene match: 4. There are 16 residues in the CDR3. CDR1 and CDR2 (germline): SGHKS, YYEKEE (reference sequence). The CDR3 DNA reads TGTGCCAGCAGCGCCGGGACTAGCGGGAACTACAATGAGCAGTTCTTC. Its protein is CASSAGTSGNYNEQFF.

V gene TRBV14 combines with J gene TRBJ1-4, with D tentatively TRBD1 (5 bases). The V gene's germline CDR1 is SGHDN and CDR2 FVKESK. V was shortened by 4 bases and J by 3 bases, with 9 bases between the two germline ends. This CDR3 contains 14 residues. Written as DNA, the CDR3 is TGTGCCAGCAGCCGTTTAGGGGCTAATGAAAAACTGTTTTTT. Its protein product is CASSRLGANEKLFF.

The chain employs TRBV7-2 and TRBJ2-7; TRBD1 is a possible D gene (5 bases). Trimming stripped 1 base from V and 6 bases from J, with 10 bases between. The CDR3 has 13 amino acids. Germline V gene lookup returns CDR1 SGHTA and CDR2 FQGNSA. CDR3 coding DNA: TGTGCCAGCAGCTTAGTGGCAGGGTTCGAGCAGTACTTC. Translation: CASSLVAGFEQYF.

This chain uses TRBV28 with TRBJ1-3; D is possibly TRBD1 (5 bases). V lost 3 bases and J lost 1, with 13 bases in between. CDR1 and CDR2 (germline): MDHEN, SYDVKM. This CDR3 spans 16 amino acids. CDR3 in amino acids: CASSFQQRGSGNTIYF. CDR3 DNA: TGTGCCAGCAGTTTTCAGCAACGGGGGTCTGGAAACACCATATATTTT.

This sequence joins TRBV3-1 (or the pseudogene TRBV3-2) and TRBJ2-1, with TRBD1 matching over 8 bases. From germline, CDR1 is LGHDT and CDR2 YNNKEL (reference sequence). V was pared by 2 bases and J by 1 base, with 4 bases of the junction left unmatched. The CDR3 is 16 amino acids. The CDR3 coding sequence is TGTGCCAGCAGCCAACGGACAGGGTCGTCCTACAATGAGCAGTTCTTC. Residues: CASSQRTGSSYNEQFF.

The DNA of the CDR3 is TGTGCCAGCAGTTCCGGGACAGGGGAAAATCAGCCCCAGCATTTT. Residues: CASSSGTGENQPQHF. The chain recombines TRBV6-5 with TRBJ1-5; 10 bases agree with TRBD1. This CDR3 has 15 residues. The V gene end was trimmed by 4 bases and the J gene end by 4 bases; junction bases not matched to a gene: 4. CDR1 is MNHEY, CDR2 SVGAGI, per germline.

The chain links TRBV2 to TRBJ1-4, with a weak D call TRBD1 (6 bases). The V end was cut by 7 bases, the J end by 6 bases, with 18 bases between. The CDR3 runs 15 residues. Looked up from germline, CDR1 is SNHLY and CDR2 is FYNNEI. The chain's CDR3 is CASNSDRAGDEKLFF. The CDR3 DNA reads TGTGCCAGCAATAGTGATAGGGCAGGGGATGAAAAACTGTTTTTT.

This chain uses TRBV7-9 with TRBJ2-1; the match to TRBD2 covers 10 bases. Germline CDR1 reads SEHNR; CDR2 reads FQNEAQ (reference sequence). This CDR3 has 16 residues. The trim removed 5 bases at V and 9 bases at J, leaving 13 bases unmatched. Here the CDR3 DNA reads TGTGCCAGCAGCCCGAGCGTGGGAGCGGGGGGGCGTGAGCAGTTCTTC. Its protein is CASSPSVGAGGREQFF.

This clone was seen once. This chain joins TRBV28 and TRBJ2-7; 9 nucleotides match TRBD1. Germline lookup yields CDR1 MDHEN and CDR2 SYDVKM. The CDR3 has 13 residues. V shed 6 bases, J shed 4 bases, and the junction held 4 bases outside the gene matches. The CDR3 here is CASSLDRGYEQYF. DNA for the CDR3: TGTGCCAGCAGCCTCGACAGGGGGTACGAGCAGTACTTC. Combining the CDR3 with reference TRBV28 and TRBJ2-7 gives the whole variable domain DVKVTQSSRYLVKRTGEKVFLECVQDMDHENMFWYRQDPGLGLRLIYFSYDVKMKEKGDIPEGYSVSREKKERFSLILESASTNQTSMYLCASSLDRGYEQYFGPGTRLTVT.

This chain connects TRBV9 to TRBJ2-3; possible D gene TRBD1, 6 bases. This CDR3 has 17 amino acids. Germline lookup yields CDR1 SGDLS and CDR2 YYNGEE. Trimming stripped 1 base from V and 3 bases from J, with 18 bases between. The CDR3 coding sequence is TGTGCCAGCAGCGTATTCCCAGCGGAAAGGGGGACAGATACGCAGTATTTT. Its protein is CASSVFPAERGTDTQYF.

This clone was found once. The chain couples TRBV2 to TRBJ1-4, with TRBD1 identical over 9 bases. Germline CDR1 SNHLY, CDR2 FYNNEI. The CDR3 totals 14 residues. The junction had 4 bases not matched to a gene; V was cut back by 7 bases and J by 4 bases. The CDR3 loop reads CASNRDRDNEKLFF. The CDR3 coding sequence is TGTGCCAGCAACCGGGACAGGGATAATGAAAAACTGTTTTTT.

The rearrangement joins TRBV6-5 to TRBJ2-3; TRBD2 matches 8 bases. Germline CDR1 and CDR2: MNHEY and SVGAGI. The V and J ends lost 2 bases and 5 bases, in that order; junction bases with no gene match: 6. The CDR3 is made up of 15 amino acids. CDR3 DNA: TGTGCCAGCAGTTACCCCGGACTAGCAGGAGATACGCAGTATTTT. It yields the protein CASSYPGLAGDTQYF.